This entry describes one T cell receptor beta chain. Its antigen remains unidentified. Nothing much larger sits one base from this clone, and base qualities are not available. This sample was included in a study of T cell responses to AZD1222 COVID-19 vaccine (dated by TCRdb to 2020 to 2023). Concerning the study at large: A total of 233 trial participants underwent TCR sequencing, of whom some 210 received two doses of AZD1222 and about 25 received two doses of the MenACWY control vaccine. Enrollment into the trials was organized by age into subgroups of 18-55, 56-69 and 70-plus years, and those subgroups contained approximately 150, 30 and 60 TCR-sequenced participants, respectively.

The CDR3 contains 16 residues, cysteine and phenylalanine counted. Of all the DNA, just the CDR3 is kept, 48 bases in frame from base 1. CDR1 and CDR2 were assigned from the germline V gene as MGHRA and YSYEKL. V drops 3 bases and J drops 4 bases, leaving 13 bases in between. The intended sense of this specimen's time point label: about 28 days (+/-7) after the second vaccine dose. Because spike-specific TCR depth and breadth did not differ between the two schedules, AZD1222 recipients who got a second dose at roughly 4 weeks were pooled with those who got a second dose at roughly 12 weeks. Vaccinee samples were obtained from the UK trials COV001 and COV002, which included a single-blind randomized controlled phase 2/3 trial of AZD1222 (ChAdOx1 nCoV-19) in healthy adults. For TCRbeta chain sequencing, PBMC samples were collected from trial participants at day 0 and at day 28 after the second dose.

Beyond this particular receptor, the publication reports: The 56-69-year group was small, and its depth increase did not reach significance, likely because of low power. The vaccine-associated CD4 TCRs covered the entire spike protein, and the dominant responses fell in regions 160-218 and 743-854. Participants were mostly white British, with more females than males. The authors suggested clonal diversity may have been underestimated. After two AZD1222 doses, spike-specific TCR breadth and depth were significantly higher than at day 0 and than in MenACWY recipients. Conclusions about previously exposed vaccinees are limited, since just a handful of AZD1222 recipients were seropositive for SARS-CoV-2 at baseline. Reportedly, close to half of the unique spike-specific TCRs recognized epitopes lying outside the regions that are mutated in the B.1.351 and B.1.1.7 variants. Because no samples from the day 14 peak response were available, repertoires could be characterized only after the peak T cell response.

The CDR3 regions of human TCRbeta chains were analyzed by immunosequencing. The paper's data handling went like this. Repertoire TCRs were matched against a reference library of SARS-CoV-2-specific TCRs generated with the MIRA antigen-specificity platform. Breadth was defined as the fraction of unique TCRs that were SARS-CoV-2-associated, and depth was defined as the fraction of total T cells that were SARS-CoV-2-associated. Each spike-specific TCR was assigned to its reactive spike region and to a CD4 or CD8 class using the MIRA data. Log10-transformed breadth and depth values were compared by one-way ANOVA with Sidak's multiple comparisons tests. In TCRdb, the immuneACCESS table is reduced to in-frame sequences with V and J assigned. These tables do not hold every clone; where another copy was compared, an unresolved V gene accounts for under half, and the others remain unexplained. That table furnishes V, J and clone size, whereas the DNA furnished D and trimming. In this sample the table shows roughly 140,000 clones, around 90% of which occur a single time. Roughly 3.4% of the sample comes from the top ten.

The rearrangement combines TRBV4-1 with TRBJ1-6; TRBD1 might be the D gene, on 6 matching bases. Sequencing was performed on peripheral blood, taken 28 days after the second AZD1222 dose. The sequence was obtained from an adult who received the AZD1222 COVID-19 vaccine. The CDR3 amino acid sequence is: CASSHVDRLYNSPLHF. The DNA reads TGCGCCAGCAGCCACGTCGACAGGTTATATAATTCACCCCTCCACTTT.